These 24 T cell receptor beta chains originate from one sample sequenced in a study of long-term antiretroviral therapy in people with HIV. With survey level as its setting, the immunoSEQ assay was v3.0. The table came from immunoSEQ multiplex PCR; TCRdb's copy has only in-frame clones and leaves some out. The sample lists some 28,000 clones; nearly 95% were seen once. The sample was unsorted PBMCs, taken 6.2 years after starting antiretroviral therapy. The source is a middle-aged man with HIV.

The chain combines TRBV9 with TRBJ2-1; the D gene could be TRBD1 or TRBD2 (5 bases each). The CDR3 sequence is 14 residues long. Germline V gene lookup returns CDR1 SGDLS and CDR2 YYNGEE. Between the trimmed V and J ends, which lost 2 bases and 1 base, there was a span of 7 bases. CDR3 DNA sequence: TGTGCCAGCAGCGTGGGGGTGTCCTACAATGAGCAGTTCTTC. This gives the protein CASSVGVSYNEQFF.

The rearrangement joins TRBV28 to TRBJ2-6; D tentatively reads TRBD1 or TRBD2 (5 bases each). Germline V gene lookup returns CDR1 MDHEN and CDR2 SYDVKM. This CDR3 region has 15 residues. Deletions cut 10 bases from V and 0 bases from J, with 13 bases between. DNA of the CDR3: TGTGCCACCCTCGGTGGGGGCTCTGGGGCCAACGTCCTGACTTTC. Protein: CATLGGGSGANVLTF.

The chain links TRBV6-1 to TRBJ1-6; D possibly corresponds to TRBD1 (6 bases). The CDR3 consists of 16 residues. In germline, CDR1 is MNHNS, CDR2 SASEGT. The V and J ends lost 2 bases and 7 bases respectively, with 15 bases between them. The chain's CDR3 is CASSEREQGSNSPLHF. The CDR3 DNA sequence: TGTGCCAGCAGTGAACGGGAACAGGGTTCCAATTCACCCCTCCACTTT.

The CDR3 DNA follows: TGTGCCAGCAGTGGGGGGACGTTCCATGGCTACACCTTC. This gives the protein CASSGGTFHGYTF. The chain has TRBV6-1 and TRBJ1-2, with D perhaps TRBD1 (5 bases). Trimming pared 4 bases from V and 6 bases from J, leaving 12 bases between. The CDR3 is made up of 13 amino acids. Germline V lookup: CDR1 MNHNS, CDR2 SASEGT.

The gene calls are TRBV7-9 and TRBJ1-2; D remains unclear. Per the germline V gene, CDR1 is SEHNR and CDR2 is FQNEAQ (reference sequence). The CDR3 runs 13 residues. The germline V and J ends were trimmed by 2 bases and 8 bases, with 12 bases remaining between them. CDR3: CASSLYVGAGYTF. The CDR3 nucleotides are TGTGCCAGCAGCTTATATGTGGGCGCCGGCTACACCTTC.

This CDR3 reads CASSLPSAQGRTDTQYF. CDR3 bases: TGTGCCAGCAGCTTGCCCTCGGCGCAGGGACGAACAGATACGCAGTATTTT. J is TRBJ2-3 and V is TRBV5-5; D may match TRBD1 or TRBD2 (5 bases each). The CDR3 is 17 residues long. V lost 1 base to trimming and J lost 3 bases, with 18 bases between them. Germline V gives CDR1 SGHKS, CDR2 YYEKEE (reference sequence).

V is TRBV21-1 and J is TRBJ2-2; the table calls TRBD2, which could not be checked here. TRBV21-1 is tagged as a pseudogene. The CDR3 is 21 amino acids. CDR3 DNA sequence: TGTGCCCCTCTGGTCGTCAGTCGGCTAGCGGGAGGGCCGGGTAGCACCGGGGAGCTGTTTTTT. This codes for CAPLVVSRLAGGPGSTGELFF.

The chain couples TRBV18 to TRBJ2-7; D remains ambiguous. V was shortened by 3 bases and J by 6 bases, with 9 bases between the two germline ends. Germline V CDR1 and CDR2: KGHSH, LQKENI. The CDR3 is 12 amino acids. CDR3 sequence: CASSPEWGEQYF. CDR3 sequence (DNA): TGTGCCAGCTCACCCGAGTGGGGCGAGCAGTACTTC.

The V call is TRBV5-1, the J call TRBJ2-4, with 10 bases identical to TRBD1. Germline V gene lookup returns CDR1 SGHRS and CDR2 YFSETQ. With V trimmed by 4 bases and J by 10 bases, 11 bases remained unmatched. CDR3 size: 15 residues. This CDR3 is CASSRDIAGQGIQYF. In nucleotides, the CDR3 is TGCGCCAGCAGCCGAGATATAGCGGGACAGGGGATTCAGTACTTC.

The sample holds one count of this clone. The chain employs TRBV9 and TRBJ1-2; no clear D gene. CDR1 and CDR2 (germline): SGDLS, YYNGEE. CDR3 size: 15 residues. Trimming removed 0 bases at V and 1 base at J, with 10 bases between. The CDR3 DNA is TGTGCCAGCAGCGTAGCGGTAGGGAGTAACTATGGCTACACCTTC. Translation gives CASSVAVGSNYGYTF.

The CDR3 coding sequence is TGTGCCAGCAGTGAATTGGGGGTGGGCGATGGCTACACCTTC. Protein product: CASSELGVGDGYTF. V is TRBV25-1 and J is TRBJ1-2, with D possibly being TRBD1 (5 bases). The CDR3 is 14 residues long. Germline V lookup: CDR1 MGHDK, CDR2 SYGVNS. With 1 base removed from V and 6 bases from J, the gap between germline ends came to 12 bases.

The V and J genes are TRBV18 and TRBJ1-1; D may be TRBD1 (6 bases). Germline lookup yields CDR1 KGHSH and CDR2 LQKENI. V lost 3 bases to trimming and J lost 0 bases, with 11 bases between them. CDR3 size: 15 residues. CDR3 loop: CASSPRQDLNTEAFF. CDR3 bases: TGTGCCAGCTCACCTCGACAGGACCTGAACACTGAAGCTTTCTTT.

The chain links TRBV9 to TRBJ1-1, with D hard to call. Per germline, CDR1 SGDLS and CDR2 YYNGEE. V was trimmed by 4 bases and J by 3 bases, leaving 16 bases between them. This CDR3 comprises 15 residues. The CDR3 nucleotides are TGTGCCAGCAGCTCCCACTCCGGGTCCTACACTGAAGCTTTCTTT. Its protein is CASSSHSGSYTEAFF.

The gene calls are TRBV7-2 and TRBJ2-1; 7 bases line up with TRBD1. The junction had 6 bases not matched to a gene; V was cut back by 10 bases and J by 3 bases. The length of the CDR3 is 13 residues. In germline, CDR1 is SGHTA, CDR2 FQGNSA. The CDR3 loop reads CANGWDSYNEQFF. DNA of the CDR3: TGTGCCAACGGGTGGGACAGCTACAATGAGCAGTTCTTC.

J is TRBJ2-1 and V is TRBV7-2, with D possibly being TRBD2 (5 bases). V was clipped by 5 bases and J by 7 bases, with 15 bases between them. Germline CDR1 is SGHTA and CDR2 is FQGNSA. The CDR3 contains 14 residues. CDR3 sequence (DNA): TGTGCCAGCAGCCAACAGACTATAGTAAATGAGCAGTTCTTC. It specifies CASSQQTIVNEQFF. Based on the CDR3 plus reference TRBV7-2 and TRBJ2-1, the full variable domain is GAGVSQSPSNKVTEKGKDVELRCDPISGHTALYWYRQSLGQGLEFLIYFQGNSAPDKSGLPSDRFSAERTGGSVSTLTIQRTQQEDSAVYLCASSQQTIVNEQFFGPGTRLTVL.

V gene TRBV11-2 combines with J gene TRBJ1-5; TRBD1 might be the D (6 bases). V gave up 5 bases and J gave up 3 bases, with 17 bases separating them. Germline loops: CDR1 SGHAT, CDR2 FQNNGV. CDR3 size: 16 residues. CDR3 residues: CASSPQGWGHNQPQHF. CDR3 sequence (DNA): TGTGCCAGCAGCCCCCAGGGATGGGGGCACAATCAGCCCCAGCATTTT.

The chain combines TRBV7-9 with TRBJ1-2; D not certain. V was shortened by 1 base and J by 2 bases, with 5 bases between the two germline ends. This CDR3 spans 13 amino acids. Germline CDR1 reads SEHNR; CDR2 reads FQNEAQ (reference sequence). The CDR3 reads CASSLVANYGYTF. The CDR3 DNA sequence: TGTGCCAGCAGCTTAGTGGCCAACTATGGCTACACCTTC.

The chain uses TRBV13 and TRBJ2-7; TRBD1 agrees at 8 bases. From germline, CDR1 is PRHDT and CDR2 FYEKMQ (reference sequence). The V segment lost 5 bases and the J segment 5 bases; nucleotides outside the gene matches: 11. CDR3 length equals 15 residues. Here the CDR3 reads CASSTSRQGADEQYF. The DNA for the CDR3 is TGTGCCAGCAGCACGAGTCGTCAGGGGGCCGACGAGCAGTACTTC.

The rearrangement links TRBV10-3 to TRBJ2-7; 10 bases align to TRBD2. The CDR3 sequence is 13 residues long. V was clipped by 7 bases and J by 6 bases; unmatched bases: 6. The germline V gene encodes CDR1 ENHRY and CDR2 SYGVKD. This chain's CDR3 is CAIKPSGSFEQYF. The CDR3 bases are TGTGCCATCAAGCCTAGCGGGAGTTTCGAGCAGTACTTC.

The rearrangement uses TRBV7-9 and TRBJ1-4; unclear D gene. V was pared by 5 bases and J by 11 bases, with 12 bases between. The CDR3 contains 12 residues. Germline lookup yields CDR1 SEHNR and CDR2 FQNEAQ (reference sequence). CDR3 region: CASSPTGGKLFF. CDR3 DNA sequence: TGTGCCAGCAGCCCCACGGGTGGGAAACTGTTTTTT.

V usage is TRBV10-3 and J usage is TRBJ2-7, with TRBD1 matching 8 bases. CDR3 length equals 14 residues. V shed 4 bases and J 3 bases; nucleotides not matched to a gene: 5. Germline V CDR1 and CDR2: ENHRY, SYGVKD. CDR3 bases: TGTGCCATCAGTGGGGGGACAGGTTTCTACGAGCAGTACTTC. This gives the protein CAISGGTGFYEQYF.

V and J are TRBV6-1 and TRBJ2-1, with 7 nucleotides matching TRBD1. The CDR3 runs 13 residues. J was trimmed by 4 bases and V by 10 bases; bases with no gene match: 7. Germline V gene data show CDR1 as MNHNS and CDR2 as SASEGT. CDR3 sequence (DNA): TGTGCCACCCGACAGGGATCTTACAATGAGCAGTTCTTC. Its translation is CATRQGSYNEQFF.

This chain joins TRBV9 and TRBJ2-4, with TRBD1 as a possible D gene (6 bases). Trimming pared 4 bases from V and 0 bases from J, leaving 14 bases between. This CDR3 region has 16 residues. Germline CDR1 SGDLS, CDR2 YYNGEE. The CDR3 nucleotides are TGTGCCAGCAGCCCCCGGACAGACTCAGCCAAAAACATTCAGTACTTC. Amino acid sequence: CASSPRTDSAKNIQYF.

The J gene is TRBJ2-1, the V gene TRBV4-1, with 9 bases that match TRBD2. The germline CDR1 and CDR2 sequences are MGHRA and YSYEKL. Trimming took 9 bases from V and 9 from J; bases not matched to a gene: 12. This CDR3 contains 14 residues. The DNA for the CDR3 is TGCGCCAGTCGCGGGGCTAGCGGGAATCGTGAGCAGTTCTTC. Encoded protein: CASRGASGNREQFF.